This TCR beta chain derives from a study of PD-1 blockade in classical Hodgkin lymphoma. On the study more broadly: Every 2 weeks, patients got 3 mg/kg intravenous nivolumab. Findings and caveats of the study: The repertoire differences lack a defined cause, possibly disease activity or prior therapy. Complete responders had baseline diversity similar to newly diagnosed patients.

The CDR3 contains 13 residues. The germline gives CDR1 MGHRA, CDR2 YSYEKL. Between the trimmed V and J ends, which lost 1 base and 8 bases, there was a span of 11 bases. Data came from immunoSEQ multiplex PCR; TCRdb stores just in-frame clones and leaves some out. The repertoire has under 30,000 clones, roughly four fifths of them found once; the top ten carry around 10%. On this clone: What it binds is unknown.

Every patient was affected by relapse after autologous stem cell transplantation, while exposure to brentuximab vedotin was not uniform. The receptor was isolated from a human donor with classical Hodgkin lymphoma. Sequenced material: peripheral blood mononuclear cells (PBMCs), taken before the second cycle of nivolumab. The chain carries TRBV4-1 and TRBJ1-2, with a tentative D call TRBD1 (5 bases). The CDR3 loop is CASSQGGTLGYTF. The CDR3 nucleotides read TGCGCCAGCAGCCAAGGAGGGACCCTAGGCTACACCTTC.